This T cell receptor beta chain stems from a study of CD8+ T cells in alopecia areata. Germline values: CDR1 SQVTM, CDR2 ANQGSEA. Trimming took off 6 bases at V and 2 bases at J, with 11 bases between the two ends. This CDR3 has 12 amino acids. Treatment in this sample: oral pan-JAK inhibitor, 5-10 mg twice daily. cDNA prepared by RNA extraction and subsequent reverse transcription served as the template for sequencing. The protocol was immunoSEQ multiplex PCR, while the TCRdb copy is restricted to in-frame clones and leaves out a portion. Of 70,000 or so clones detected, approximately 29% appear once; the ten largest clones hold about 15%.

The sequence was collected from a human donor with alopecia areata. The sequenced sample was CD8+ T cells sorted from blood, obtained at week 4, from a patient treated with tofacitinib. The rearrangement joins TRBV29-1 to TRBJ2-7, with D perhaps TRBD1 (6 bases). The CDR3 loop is CSVRDTTYEQYF. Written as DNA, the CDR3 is TGCAGCGTCCGGGACACGACCTACGAGCAGTACTTC.